A single sample is the source of the 26 T cell receptor beta chains below, sequenced in a study of blood T cell repertoires in COVID-19. Method: immunoSEQ multiplex PCR; TCRdb's copy keeps in-frame clones and lacks some. Of approximately 63,000 clones detected, around 85% appear once; the ten largest clones hold less than 6%. Material for sequencing was peripheral blood. The receptor set was obtained from a woman aged 70-85 years with acute or convalescent COVID-19.

This sequence joins TRBV2 and TRBJ1-6; possibly TRBD1 for D (6 bases). CDR1 and CDR2 (germline): SNHLY, FYNNEI. This CDR3 is built from 15 residues. V was clipped by 8 bases and J by 5 bases, with 16 bases between them. CDR3 loop: CASFGGAGNNSPLHF. CDR3 sequence (DNA): TGTGCCAGCTTCGGGGGGGCAGGCAATAATTCACCCCTCCACTTT.

The J gene is TRBJ2-1, the V gene TRBV12-2; the table's D call of TRBD2 was not tested on the DNA. TRBV12-2 is classified as a pseudogene. This CDR3 comprises 16 residues. The CDR3 sequence: CASLPQGGLADNEQFF. CDR3 bases: TGTGCAAGTCTCCCTCAAGGTGGACTAGCGGATAATGAGCAGTTCTTC.

This clone appeared once. The chain links TRBV19 to TRBJ1-2; D ambiguous. This CDR3 is built from 15 residues. V lost 7 bases to trimming and J lost 5 bases, with 20 bases between them. The germline gives CDR1 LNHDA, CDR2 SQIVND (reference sequence). This chain's CDR3 is CASKPQVGADYGYTF. CDR3 nucleotide sequence: TGTGCCAGTAAGCCCCAGGTTGGCGCCGATTATGGCTACACCTTC.

This clone has only one observation. The rearrangement joins TRBV6-2 or TRBV6-3 to TRBJ2-4, with 8 bases fitting TRBD2. The ends lost 6 bases at V and 1 base at J; junction bases unmatched: 8. CDR3 size: 16 residues. Germline CDR1 reads MNHEY; CDR2 reads SVGEGT. Here the CDR3 DNA reads TGTGCCAGCAGCCAGGGACGCGGGGGGGCCAAAAACATTCAGTACTTC. Residues: CASSQGRGGAKNIQYF.

The V call is TRBV10-3, the J call TRBJ2-3, with a possible D match to TRBD1 (5 bases). CDR3 size: 16 residues. Germline CDR1 is ENHRY and CDR2 is SYGVKD. V shed 0 bases and J shed 2 bases, with 12 bases lying between them. In nucleotides, the CDR3 is TGTGCCATCAGTGAGTCGCTTGGTGGGGCCACAGATACGCAGTATTTT. Protein sequence: CAISESLGGATDTQYF.

The V gene is TRBV6-5, the J gene TRBJ1-1; D is perhaps TRBD1 (6 bases). The CDR3 is made up of 14 amino acids. Deletions cut 4 bases from V and 6 bases from J, with 15 bases between. Germline-derived CDR1 and CDR2 are MNHEY and SVGAGI. The CDR3 reads CASSSKGDTPEAFF. DNA for the CDR3: TGTGCCAGCAGTTCGAAGGGGGACACCCCTGAAGCTTTCTTT.

J is TRBJ2-3 and V is TRBV10-3; D is possibly TRBD2 (7 bases). Germline assignment: CDR1 ENHRY and CDR2 SYGVKD. This CDR3 is built from 14 residues. The V and J ends lost 6 bases and 5 bases respectively, with 15 bases between them. For the CDR3, the DNA is TGTGCCATCAGCGGGGGGCCCAGGGAAGATACGCAGTATTTT. Translating it yields CAISGGPREDTQYF.

The chain uses TRBV5-1 and TRBJ1-2; possible D gene TRBD1, 5 bases. Trimming pared 0 bases from V and 2 bases from J, leaving 11 bases between. The CDR3 totals 15 residues. From germline, CDR1 is SGHRS and CDR2 YFSETQ. CDR3 sequence (DNA): TGCGCCAGCAGCTTGGCCGGCAGGGCAAACTATGGCTACACCTTC. Protein: CASSLAGRANYGYTF.

The genes are TRBV7-2 and TRBJ2-1, with 11 bases lining up with TRBD2. The CDR3 length is 17 residues. With 5 bases clipped from V and 9 bases from J, the junction kept 15 bases outside the gene matches. The V gene's germline CDR1 is SGHTA and CDR2 FQGNSA. In nucleotides, the CDR3 is TGTGCCAGCAGCCCGCGAGGGGTGACTAGCGGGGCGGGTGAGCAGTTCTTC. Protein sequence: CASSPRGVTSGAGEQFF.

With regard to this clone: Other DNA sequences of this sample code for an identical CDR3. The chain joins TRBV4-1 to TRBJ2-2; 7 bases agree with TRBD1. Germline loops: CDR1 MGHRA, CDR2 YSYEKL. This CDR3 is 14 amino acids long. With V trimmed by 5 bases and J by 4 bases, 4 bases remained unmatched. The CDR3 region is CASSRDRATGELFF. DNA for the CDR3: TGCGCCAGCAGCAGAGACAGGGCCACCGGGGAGCTGTTTTTT.

The chain has TRBV5-8 and TRBJ2-5; 11 positions match TRBD2. This CDR3 comprises 15 residues. The germline V gene encodes CDR1 SGHTS and CDR2 YDEGEE. J was trimmed by 0 bases and V by 4 bases; bases with no gene match: 2. The CDR3 DNA sequence: TGTGCCAGCAGCGAACTAGCGGGGGACCAAGAGACCCAGTACTTC. Its protein product is CASSELAGDQETQYF.

This clone was found a few times. The gene calls are TRBV12-3 or TRBV12-4 and TRBJ2-6; D unclear. There are 11 residues in the CDR3. CDR3 residues: CASSGANVLTF. The CDR3 region has the DNA TGTGCGAGTTCTGGGGCCAACGTCCTGACTTTC.

The chain combines TRBV19 with TRBJ1-6, with D tentatively TRBD1 (5 bases). V lost 4 bases and J lost 0, with 7 bases in between. The CDR3 runs to 15 residues. Per the germline V gene, CDR1 is LNHDA and CDR2 is SQIVND (reference sequence). In nucleotides, the CDR3 is TGTGCCAGTAGTAGACAGAGCTCCTATAATTCACCCCTCCACTTT. Its translation: CASSRQSSYNSPLHF.

The J gene is TRBJ2-3, the V gene TRBV5-1; 8 bases agree with TRBD2. The CDR3 is 15 residues long. The junction had 4 bases not matched to a gene; V was cut back by 4 bases and J by 0 bases. Per germline, CDR1 SGHRS and CDR2 YFSETQ. CDR3 loop: CASSQGLASTDTQYF. The CDR3 coding sequence is TGCGCCAGCAGCCAAGGACTAGCAAGCACAGATACGCAGTATTTT.

The chain links TRBV6-5 to TRBJ2-1, with 11 bases matching TRBD2. The CDR3 has 15 residues. Germline V CDR1 and CDR2: MNHEY, SVGAGI. Trimming took 6 bases from V and 8 from J; bases not matched to a gene: 9. CDR3 sequence reads: CASSLSGGAGDEQFF. In DNA form, the CDR3 reads TGTGCCAGCAGCCTTAGCGGGGGGGCCGGGGATGAGCAGTTCTTC.

The gene calls are TRBV5-1 and TRBJ2-7; 7 bases are a match to TRBD2. Trimming removed 3 bases from V and 1 base from J; junction bases left unmatched: 4. CDR1 and CDR2 from the germline V gene are SGHRS and YFSETQ. CDR3 length equals 14 residues. CDR3: CASSSGGVSYEQYF. For the CDR3, the DNA is TGCGCCAGCAGCTCTGGGGGGGTGTCCTACGAGCAGTACTTC.

This clone occurred a few times. J is TRBJ1-5 and V is TRBV19, with 9 nucleotides matching TRBD1. V dropped 8 bases and J dropped 7; count of bases not matched to a gene: 9. Germline CDR1 and CDR2: LNHDA and SQIVND (reference sequence). CDR3 length: 14 amino acids. This chain's CDR3 is CASGSTGGRQPQHF. The CDR3 DNA reads TGTGCCAGTGGATCTACAGGGGGCCGACAGCCCCAGCATTTT.

V gene TRBV28 combines with J gene TRBJ1-3; weak D call: TRBD1 (5 bases). This CDR3 region has 13 residues. Germline assignment: CDR1 MDHEN and CDR2 SYDVKM. The CDR3 protein is CVNHQGNGNTIYF. The DNA for the CDR3 is TGTGTCAACCACCAGGGTAATGGAAACACCATATATTTT.

The chain employs TRBV5-1 and TRBJ2-2, with TRBD1 matching 8 bases. Germline CDR1 SGHRS, CDR2 YFSETQ. The V and J ends lost 2 bases and 8 bases, in that order; junction bases with no gene match: 5. This CDR3 is built from 14 residues. CDR3 in amino acids: CASSFQGAAGELFF. In nucleotides, the CDR3 is TGCGCCAGCAGCTTCCAGGGGGCGGCGGGGGAGCTGTTTTTT.

This chain links TRBV4-3 with TRBJ1-1; TRBD1 matches 7 bases. CDR1 LGHNA and CDR2 YSLEER come from the germline V gene. This CDR3 spans 17 amino acids. V lost 1 base, J lost 4 bases, and 12 bases stayed unmatched. CDR3 sequence: CASSQGYTGERSTEAFF. The CDR3 nucleotides are TGCGCCAGCAGCCAAGGGTATACAGGGGAAAGGTCCACTGAAGCTTTCTTT.

The chain couples TRBV7-2 to TRBJ2-3; a weak D match, TRBD2 (5 bases). The V end was cut by 8 bases, the J end by 6 bases, with 18 bases between. The CDR3 is 14 residues long. Germline CDR1 and CDR2: SGHTA and FQGNSA. The DNA for the CDR3 is TGTGCCAGCCGCCGGGCTAGCCCCTTGGATACGCAGTATTTT. Its protein is CASRRASPLDTQYF.

The chain uses TRBV12-5 and TRBJ1-2, with D possibly being TRBD1 (6 bases). V was trimmed by 6 bases and J by 3 bases, leaving 14 bases between them. The CDR3 runs to 14 residues. In germline, CDR1 is LGHNT, CDR2 FRNRAP. The CDR3 nucleotides read TGTGCTAGTGGCCCAGGGGCGAATTACTATGGCTACACCTTC. Residues: CASGPGANYYGYTF.

This chain connects TRBV5-1 to TRBJ1-1; D remains unclear. The germline V gene encodes CDR1 SGHRS and CDR2 YFSETQ. This CDR3 spans 15 amino acids. V gave up 5 bases and J gave up 1 base, with 15 bases separating them. CDR3 residues: CASSYRGGKNTEAFF. CDR3 nucleotides: TGCGCCAGCAGTTACCGGGGAGGGAAGAACACTGAAGCTTTCTTT.

The rearrangement uses TRBV21-1 and TRBJ2-7; TRBD2 was called by the table and not checked on the DNA. TRBV21-1 counts as a pseudogene. The CDR3 covers 16 residues. The CDR3 region is CASSNIRWRGDYEQYF. The CDR3 DNA reads TGTGCCAGCAGCAATATTCGTTGGAGGGGTGACTACGAGCAGTACTTC.

CDR3 bases: TGTGCTAGTGGTTTGATGCTGGGCCCTACAGAGACCCAGTACTTC. It yields the protein CASGLMLGPTETQYF. The chain uses TRBV12-5 and TRBJ2-5; D uncertain. Between the trimmed V and J ends, which lost 2 bases and 4 bases, there was a span of 14 bases. The CDR3 is 15 residues long. Germline CDR1 is LGHNT and CDR2 is FRNRAP.

CDR3 sequence (DNA): TGTGCCAGCAGCCCTCAAGTTAGCTATGGCTACACCTTC. The encoded protein is CASSPQVSYGYTF. This sequence joins TRBV7-8 and TRBJ1-2; the D is unclear. The CDR3 runs to 13 residues. Germline lookup yields CDR1 SGHVS and CDR2 FQNEAQ. V was shortened by 5 bases and J by 4 bases, with 11 bases between the two germline ends.